This TCR beta chain was identified during a study of neurological immune-mediated disorders. Libraries from sorted cells used some 1 million T cells (CD4+ or CD8+). There are many counts of this clonotype. CDR1 is DFQATT, CDR2 SNEGSKA, per germline (reference sequence). V lost 3 bases to trimming and J lost 4 bases; unmatched junction nucleotides: 6. The CDR3 sequence is 15 residues long. TCRdb re-derived calls from the 5' RACE reads in MiXCR, one entry per CDR3 protein. The sample lists 35,000 to 40,000 distinct CDR3 sequences, 9.5% to 13% occurring once. This clonotype was obtained from a woman between 25 and 40 years old with HTLV-1-associated myelopathy (HAM/TSP). Source material: CD4+ T cells from blood. The chain combines TRBV20-1 with TRBJ2-2; the match to TRBD1 covers 9 bases. CDR3 region: CSARVGTGSTGELFF. CDR3 sequence (DNA): TGCAGTGCTAGGGTTGGGACAGGGTCCACCGGGGAGCTGTTTTTT.